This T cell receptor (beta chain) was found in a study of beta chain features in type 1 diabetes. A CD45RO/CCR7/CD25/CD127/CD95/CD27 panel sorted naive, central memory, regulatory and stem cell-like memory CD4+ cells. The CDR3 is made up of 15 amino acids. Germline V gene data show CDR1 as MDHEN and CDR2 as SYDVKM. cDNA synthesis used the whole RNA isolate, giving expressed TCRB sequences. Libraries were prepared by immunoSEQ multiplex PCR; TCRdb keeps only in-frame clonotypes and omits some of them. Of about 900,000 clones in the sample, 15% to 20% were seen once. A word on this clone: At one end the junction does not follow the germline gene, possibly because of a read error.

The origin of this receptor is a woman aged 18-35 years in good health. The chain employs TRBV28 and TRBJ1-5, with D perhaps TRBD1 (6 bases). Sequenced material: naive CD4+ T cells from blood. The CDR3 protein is CASRGQQGDNQLQHF. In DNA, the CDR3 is TGTGCCAGCAGAGGACAGCAGGGAGACAATCAGCTCCAGCATTTT.